This T cell receptor (beta chain) was captured in a study of CD8+CD57+ T cells in acquired aplastic anemia. It was genomic DNA that served as the template for profiling TCR beta VDJ and CDR3. One entry per CDR3 protein results from TCRdb running MiXCR on the reads. The sample holds 150,000 to 200,000 distinct CDR3 sequences; 64% are singletons and the top ten take around 46%. Regarding this clonotype: Its antigen is undetermined. An end of the junction does not agree with germline; a read error may underlie this.

Findings of the study overall: CD8+ Simpson's diversity did not differ significantly between patients and controls. Roughly 30 CD8+ CDR3 sequences occurred in both the patients and the controls.

The CDR3 consists of 13 residues. Germline V gives CDR1 DFQATT, CDR2 SNEGSKA (reference sequence). Sequences were obtained from sorted CD4+, CD8+, or CD8+CD57+ T cells (not recorded which) from PBMCs. The receptor comes from a human donor with severe aplastic anemia or a healthy control (not recorded which). The chain joins TRBV20-1 to TRBJ2-7, with no clear D. In DNA form, the CDR3 reads TGCAGTGCTAGACAGCCGAGCTCCTACGAGCAGAACTTC. This translates into CSARQPSSYEQNF.